These 14 T cell receptor beta chains were sequenced from one sample in a study of T cell responses to AZD1222 COVID-19 vaccine. The assay was immunoSEQ multiplex PCR, and TCRdb's table has in-frame clones only and misses some. The table includes approximately 260,000 clones, 90% to 95% detected once. Sequenced here: peripheral blood, sampled on day 0 of AZD1222 vaccination. The receptors were gathered from an adult in good health.

The chain has TRBV9 and TRBJ1-1; TRBD1 might be the D (6 bases). V dropped 2 bases and J dropped 3 bases, with 17 bases sitting between them. The CDR3 has 16 residues. CDR1 and CDR2 (germline): SGDLS, YYNGEE. The CDR3 DNA reads TGTGCCAGCAGCGTTGGGGCCGGGACACTTGACACTGAAGCTTTCTTT. Amino acids: CASSVGAGTLDTEAFF.

The chain recombines TRBV12-3 or TRBV12-4 with TRBJ1-1; D is unclear. The CDR3 runs 11 residues. Trimming removed 0 bases at V and 12 bases at J, with 8 bases between. The CDR3 here is CASSLAGVTFF. CDR3 in DNA: TGTGCCAGCAGTTTAGCTGGGGTAACTTTCTTT.

The chain carries TRBV5-1 and TRBJ1-1; tentatively, D is TRBD1 (6 bases). With 4 bases removed from V and 1 base from J, the gap between germline ends came to 11 bases. The CDR3 runs to 14 residues. Germline CDR1 and CDR2: SGHRS and YFSETQ. The CDR3 spells CASSGQSRNTEAFF. CDR3 DNA: TGCGCCAGCAGCGGACAGTCAAGGAACACTGAAGCTTTCTTT.

The chain recombines TRBV3-1 (or the pseudogene TRBV3-2) with TRBJ2-2; TRBD1 might be the D (6 bases). The germline V gene encodes CDR1 LGHDT and CDR2 YNNKEL (reference sequence). V dropped 0 bases and J dropped 7 bases, with 15 bases sitting between them. The CDR3 is 16 amino acids. This CDR3 reads CASSQEPGVRGGELFF. CDR3 sequence (DNA): TGTGCCAGCAGCCAAGAGCCAGGGGTCCGGGGCGGGGAGCTGTTTTTT.

Concerning this clone: Other DNA sequences in the same sample also yield this CDR3. The J gene is TRBJ2-7, the V gene TRBV29-1; D call uncertain. The CDR3 sequence is 11 residues long. V lost 4 bases, J lost 3 bases, and 7 bases lay in between. Germline V gives CDR1 SQVTM, CDR2 ANQGSEA. In DNA, the CDR3 is TGCAGCGTTGGGGTCAGCTACGAGCAGTACTTC. Amino acids: CSVGVSYEQYF.

The chain employs TRBV6-5 and TRBJ2-1; D may match TRBD1 or TRBD2 (5 bases each). The CDR3 is 14 residues long. Germline lookup yields CDR1 MNHEY and CDR2 SVGAGI. Trimming removed 8 bases from V and 10 bases from J, with 21 bases in between. DNA for the CDR3: TGTGCCAGCTCTCCGGGGCCGGGGAGCAGGGAGCAGTTCTTC. As protein: CASSPGPGSREQFF.

V usage is TRBV12-5 and J usage is TRBJ2-1; TRBD1 agrees at 7 bases. This CDR3 contains 17 residues. J gave up 6 bases and V 1 base, and 12 bases lay outside the gene matches. Germline assignment: CDR1 LGHNT and CDR2 FRNRAP. The chain's CDR3 is CASGLGSSRDRINEQFF. DNA of the CDR3: TGTGCTAGTGGTTTGGGAAGTTCCCGGGACAGAATCAATGAGCAGTTCTTC. The variable domain in full, with the rest retrieved from reference TRBV12-5 and TRBJ2-1, is DARVTQTPRHKVTEMGQEVTMRCQPILGHNTVFWYRQTMMQGLELLAYFRNRAPLDDSGMPKDRFSAEMPDATLATLKIQPSEPRDSAVYFCASGLGSSRDRINEQFFGPGTRLTVL.

The chain links TRBV18 to TRBJ1-1, with unresolved D. Germline assignment: CDR1 KGHSH and CDR2 LQKENI. The CDR3 length is 13 residues. The V end was cut by 3 bases, the J end by 5 bases, with 10 bases between. This chain's CDR3 is CASSPRMQTEAFF. DNA of the CDR3: TGTGCCAGCTCACCTCGGATGCAAACTGAAGCTTTCTTT.

This chain uses TRBV27 with TRBJ1-5, with D perhaps matching TRBD1 (5 bases). This CDR3 spans 13 amino acids. V lost 4 bases and J 9 bases, leaving 13 bases between the germline ends. CDR1 is MNHEY and CDR2 is SMNVEV in the germline V gene (reference sequence). The CDR3 bases are TGTGCCAGCAGTTCCTACAGGTCCGGGCCCCAGCATTTT. Amino acid sequence: CASSSYRSGPQHF.

This chain connects TRBV29-1 to TRBJ2-3, with D unclear. Deletions cut 7 bases from V and 4 bases from J, with 12 bases between. CDR1 SQVTM and CDR2 ANQGSEA come from the germline V gene. The CDR3 spans 12 residues. The CDR3 spells CSAGGLSDTQYF. DNA of the CDR3: TGCAGCGCTGGCGGCTTGTCAGATACGCAGTATTTT.

This rearrangement joins TRBV9 to TRBJ2-7; D is possibly TRBD1 (5 bases). Germline loops: CDR1 SGDLS, CDR2 YYNGEE. V was pared by 4 bases and J by 3 bases, with 17 bases between. The CDR3 length is 15 residues. The CDR3 loop is CASSLRTQDIYEQYF. The CDR3 DNA reads TGTGCCAGCAGCTTAAGGACCCAGGACATCTACGAGCAGTACTTC.

The chain has TRBV19 and TRBJ1-2, with 8 bases fitting TRBD1. CDR3 size: 15 residues. Trimming cost V 5 bases and J 4 bases; bases outside gene matches: 9. The V gene's germline CDR1 is LNHDA and CDR2 SQIVND (reference sequence). In DNA form, the CDR3 reads TGTGCCAGTAGTCTCCAGGGGGCTAATCCCTATGGCTACACCTTC. This encodes CASSLQGANPYGYTF. The full variable domain, with the rest looked up from reference TRBV19 and TRBJ1-2, is DGGITQSPKYLFRKEGQNVTLSCEQNLNHDAMYWYRQDPGQGLRLIYYSQIVNDFQKGDIAEGYSVSREKKESFPLTVTSAQKNPTAFYLCASSLQGANPYGYTFGSGTRLTVV.

The chain carries TRBV27 and TRBJ2-7; 7 bases agree with TRBD2. CDR3 length: 14 residues. Germline CDR1 is MNHEY and CDR2 is SMNVEV (reference sequence). The V segment lost 6 bases and the J segment 7 bases; nucleotides outside the gene matches: 12. The CDR3 DNA is TGTGCCAGCAGACCAATCGCGGGAGTTAGGGAGCAGTACTTC. It is translated as CASRPIAGVREQYF.

CDR3 bases: TGTGCCAGCAGCCACACCGGGGTCCCGTACGAGCAGTACTTC. It is translated as CASSHTGVPYEQYF. The chain uses TRBV6-5 and TRBJ2-7, with D perhaps matching TRBD2 (5 bases). V dropped 6 bases and J dropped 4 bases, with 16 bases sitting between them. The CDR3 contains 14 residues. Per germline, CDR1 MNHEY and CDR2 SVGAGI.